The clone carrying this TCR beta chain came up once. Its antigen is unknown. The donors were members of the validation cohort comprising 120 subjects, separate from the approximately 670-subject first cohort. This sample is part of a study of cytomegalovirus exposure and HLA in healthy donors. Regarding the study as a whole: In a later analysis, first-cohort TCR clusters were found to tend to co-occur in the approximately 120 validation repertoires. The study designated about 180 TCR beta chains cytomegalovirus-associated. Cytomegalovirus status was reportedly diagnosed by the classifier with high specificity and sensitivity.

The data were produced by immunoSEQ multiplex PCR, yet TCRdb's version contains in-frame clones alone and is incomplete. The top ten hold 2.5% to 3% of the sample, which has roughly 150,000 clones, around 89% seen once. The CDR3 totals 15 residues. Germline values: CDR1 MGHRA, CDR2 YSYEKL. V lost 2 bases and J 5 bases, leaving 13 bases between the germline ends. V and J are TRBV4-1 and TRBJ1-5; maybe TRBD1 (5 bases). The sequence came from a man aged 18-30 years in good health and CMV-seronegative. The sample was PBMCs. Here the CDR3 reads CASSQLDSPDQPQHF. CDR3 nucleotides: TGCGCCAGCAGCCAACTTGACAGCCCGGATCAGCCCCAGCATTTT.